This TCR beta chain originates from a study of CD8 T cells in ankylosing spondylitis. Study outcomes and limitations: Within matched ankylosing spondylitis synovial fluid, disease-linked clones were reportedly significantly enriched.

Of note for this clonotype: Its antigen remains unidentified.

The CDR3 consists of 14 residues. V was clipped by 0 bases and J by 4 bases, with 11 bases between them. CDR1 and CDR2 (germline): SGHRS, YFSETQ. TCRdb recomputed calls from the 5' RACE reads with MiXCR, one row per CDR3 protein. Found here are approximately 140,000 distinct CDR3 sequences, about a tenth of them singletons; the top ten hold approximately 3.3%. The chain employs TRBV5-1 and TRBJ2-7; D is possibly TRBD1 (5 bases). This sequence was found in a male donor with ankylosing spondylitis or in good health (not recorded which). The sample comprised blood, either unsorted or a sorted T cell fraction (not recorded which). The CDR3 nucleotides are TGCGCCAGCAGCTTGGGGGCAGGGAAGTACGAGCAGTACTTC. This encodes CASSLGAGKYEQYF.